This TCR beta chain is from a study of CD8 T cells in ankylosing spondylitis. Study-wide results and caveats: The authors found the disease-linked clones to be CD8+ and relatively rare in peripheral blood. Matched ankylosing spondylitis synovial fluid reportedly contained a significantly enriched population of disease-linked clones.

Quantitative molecular-barcoded 5'-RACE generated the TCR beta libraries. TCRdb analysed the 5' RACE reads with MiXCR anew, one entry per CDR3 protein. Seen here are about 250,000 distinct CDR3 sequences, over 30% observed once, and the top ten hold around 4.5%. This clonotype came up a few times. Its antigen is not known. Trimming removed 3 bases at V and 3 bases at J, with 12 bases between. The CDR3 loop spans 15 amino acids. V gene TRBV12-3 or TRBV12-4 combines with J gene TRBJ2-1; D not certain. This TCR derives from a male donor with ankylosing spondylitis or in good health (not recorded which). The sample consisted of blood, either unsorted or a sorted T cell fraction (not recorded which). For the CDR3, the DNA is TGTGCCAGCAGTTTTCGTGGGATTAACTACAATGAGCAGTTCTTC. Protein sequence: CASSFRGINYNEQFF.